This TCR beta chain was sequenced for a study of cytomegalovirus exposure and HLA in healthy donors. This PCR relied on a set of 60 Vbeta primers and 13 Jbeta primers. Using immunoSEQ multiplex PCR, the repertoire was profiled, and TCRdb retains in-frame clones only, with some absent. The repertoire has 150,000 to 200,000 clones, around 80% of them found once; the top ten carry over 1.1%. From germline, CDR1 is SSHAT and CDR2 FNYEAQ (reference sequence). The CDR3 has 11 residues. Material for sequencing was PBMCs. The V call is TRBV7-7, the J call TRBJ2-4; D is perhaps TRBD2 (6 bases). This TCR was recovered from a man between 18 and 29 years old in good health and CMV-seronegative. This chain's CDR3 is CATLGGLIQYF. The DNA of the CDR3 is TGTGCAACACTGGGGGGACTCATTCAGTACTTC.